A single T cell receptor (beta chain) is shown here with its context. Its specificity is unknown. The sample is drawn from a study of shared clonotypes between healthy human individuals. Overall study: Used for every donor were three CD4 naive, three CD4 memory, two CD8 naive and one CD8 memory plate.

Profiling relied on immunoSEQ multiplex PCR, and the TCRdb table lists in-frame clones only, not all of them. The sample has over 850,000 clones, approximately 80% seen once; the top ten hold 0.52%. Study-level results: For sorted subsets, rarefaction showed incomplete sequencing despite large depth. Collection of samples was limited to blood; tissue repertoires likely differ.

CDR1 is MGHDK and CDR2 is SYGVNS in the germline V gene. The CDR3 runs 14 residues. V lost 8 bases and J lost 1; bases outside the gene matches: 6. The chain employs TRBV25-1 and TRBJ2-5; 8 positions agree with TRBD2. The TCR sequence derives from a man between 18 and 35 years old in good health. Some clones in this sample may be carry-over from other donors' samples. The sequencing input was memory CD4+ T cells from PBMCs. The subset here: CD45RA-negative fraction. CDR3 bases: TGTGCCAGCGGGGGGCGGGGGGCCCAAGAGACCCAGTACTTC. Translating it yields CASGGRGAQETQYF.